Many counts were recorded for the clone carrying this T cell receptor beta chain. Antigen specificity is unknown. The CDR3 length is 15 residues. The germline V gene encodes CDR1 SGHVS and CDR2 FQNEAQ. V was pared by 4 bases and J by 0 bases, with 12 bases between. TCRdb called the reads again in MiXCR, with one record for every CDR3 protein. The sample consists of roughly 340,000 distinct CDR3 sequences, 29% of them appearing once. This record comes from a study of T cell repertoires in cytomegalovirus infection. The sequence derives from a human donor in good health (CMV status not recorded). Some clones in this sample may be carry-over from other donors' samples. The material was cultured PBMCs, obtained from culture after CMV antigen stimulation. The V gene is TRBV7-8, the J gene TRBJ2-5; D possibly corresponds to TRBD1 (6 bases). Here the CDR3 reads CASSSTHRDQETQYF. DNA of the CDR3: TGTGCCAGCAGCTCCACTCACAGGGACCAAGAGACCCAGTACTTC.